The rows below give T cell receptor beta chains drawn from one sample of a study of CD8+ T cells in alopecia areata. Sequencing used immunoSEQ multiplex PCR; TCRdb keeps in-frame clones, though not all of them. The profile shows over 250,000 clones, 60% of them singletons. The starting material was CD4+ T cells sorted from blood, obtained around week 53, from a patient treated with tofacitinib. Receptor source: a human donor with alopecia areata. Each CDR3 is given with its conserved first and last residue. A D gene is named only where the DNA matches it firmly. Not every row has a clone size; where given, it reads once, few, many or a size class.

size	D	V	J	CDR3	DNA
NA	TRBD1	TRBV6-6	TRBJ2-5	CASSFRDREETQYF	TGTGCCAGCAGTTTCCGGGACAGAGAAGAGACCCAGTACTTC
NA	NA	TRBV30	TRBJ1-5	CAWSVSGARHQPQHF	TGTGCCTGGAGTGTATCAGGGGCTCGGCATCAGCCCCAGCATTTT
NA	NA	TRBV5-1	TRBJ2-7	CASSHSSYEQYF	TGCGCCAGCAGCCATAGCTCCTACGAGCAGTACTTC
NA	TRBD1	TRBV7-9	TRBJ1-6	CASSSQGGYSPLHF	TGTGCCAGCAGCTCCCAAGGGGGCTATTCACCCCTCCACTTT
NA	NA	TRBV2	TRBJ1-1	CAGRRDTEAFF	TGTGCCGGACGTCGGGACACTGAAGCTTTCTTT
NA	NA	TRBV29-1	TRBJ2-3	CSVEDVDTQYF	TGCAGCGTTGAAGATGTAGATACGCAGTATTTT
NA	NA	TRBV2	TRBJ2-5	CASRPGIIGAQYF	TGTGCCAGCAGACCCGGGATAATCGGGGCCCAGTACTTC
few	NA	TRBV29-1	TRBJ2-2	CSARPGGNTGELFF	TGCAGCGCCCGCCCCGGGGGGAACACCGGGGAGCTGTTTTTT
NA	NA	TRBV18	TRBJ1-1	CASSRTKDTEAFF	TGTGCCAGCTCGCGAACCAAGGACACTGAAGCTTTCTTT
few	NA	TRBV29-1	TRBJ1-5	CSVFGHRRLRPQHF	TGCAGCGTTTTTGGTCACCGGCGGTTGAGGCCCCAGCATTTT
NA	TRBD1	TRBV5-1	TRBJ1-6	CASSFRGVNSPLHF	TGCGCCAGCAGCTTCAGGGGGGTAAATTCACCCCTCCACTTT
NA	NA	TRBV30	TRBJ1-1	CAWSVWGKNTEAFF	TGTGCCTGGAGTGTATGGGGCAAAAACACTGAAGCTTTCTTT
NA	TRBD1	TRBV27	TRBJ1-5	CASSFRDRSPLNQPQHF	TGTGCCAGCAGTTTTCGGGACAGGTCCCCACTTAATCAGCCCCAGCATTTT
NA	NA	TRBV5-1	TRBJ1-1	CASSLVQRANTEAFF	TGCGCCAGCAGCTTGGTGCAGAGAGCGAACACTGAAGCTTTCTTT
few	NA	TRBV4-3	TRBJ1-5	CASSQDHRDNQPQHF	TGCGCCAGCAGCCAAGATCACAGGGATAATCAGCCCCAGCATTTT
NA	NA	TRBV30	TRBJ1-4	CAWREQYNEKLFF	TGTGCCTGGAGGGAGCAGTATAATGAAAAACTGTTTTTT